Sequencing of this TCR beta chain was carried out in a study of blood T cell repertoires in COVID-19. Study background: Samples of COVID-19 (acute and convalescent) were obtained from the United States, Italy and Spain. PBMCs, B-cell-depleted T cells, or T cells were the source of the cDNA or gDNA that made up the material.

The CDR3 spans 15 residues. The germline CDR1 and CDR2 sequences are SGHAT and FQNNGV. V lost 7 bases and J lost 3; bases outside the gene matches: 8. Original methodology: Scientists estimated how many nucleated cells there were by amplifying reference gene primers. Sequenced by immunoSEQ multiplex PCR; TCRdb stores in-frame clones only, minus some. Clone size and V and J calls were adopted from that table, with D and trimming inferred from the DNA. The sample has some 200,000 clones; almost 80% are singletons. The V gene is TRBV11-2, the J gene TRBJ2-1, with 8 bases lining up with TRBD2. The clonotype originates from a woman in her 70s with acute or convalescent COVID-19. The sequencing sample was made of peripheral blood. The CDR3 nucleotides read TGTGCCAGCAACAGAGCGGGAGCAGGCTACAATGAGCAGTTCTTC. Its translation is CASNRAGAGYNEQFF.